Presented here are 16 T cell receptor beta chains from one specimen sequenced in a study of cytomegalovirus exposure and HLA in healthy donors. Primers for the PCR totalled 60 Vbeta and 13 Jbeta. Assay used: immunoSEQ multiplex PCR; TCRdb lists only in-frame clones, some missing. The table shows 150,000 to 200,000 clones, with around 75% occurring only once. The sample taken for sequencing was PBMCs. All receptors come from a man aged 18 to 29 in good health and CMV-seropositive.

The rearrangement uses TRBV15 and TRBJ2-4; unclear D gene. This CDR3 is 14 amino acids long. The V and J ends lost 7 bases and 3 bases respectively, with 13 bases between them. Germline V gene data show CDR1 as LNHNV and CDR2 as YYDKDF (reference sequence). The CDR3, as DNA: TGTGCCACCATGCCCCCAGAGGACAAAAACATTCAGTACTTC. Residues: CATMPPEDKNIQYF. The variable domain in full, completed from reference TRBV15 and TRBJ2-4, reads DAMVIQNPRYQVTQFGKPVTLSCSQTLNHNVMYWYQQKSSQAPKLLFHYYDKDFNNEADTPDNFQSRRPNTSFCFLDIRSPGLGDTAMYLCATMPPEDKNIQYFGAGTRLSVL.

As concerns this clone: One end of the junction does not line up with germline, which may come from a read error. The V and J genes are TRBV7-9 and TRBJ2-5; D gene uncertain. CDR1 SEHNR and CDR2 FQNEAQ come from the germline V gene (reference sequence). The CDR3 length is 12 residues. Here the CDR3 reads CSSSLPKETQYF. CDR3 sequence (DNA): TGTTCCAGCAGCTTACCCAAAGAGACCCAGTACTTC.

V gene TRBV11-2 combines with J gene TRBJ2-2; D is possibly TRBD2 (6 bases). This CDR3 has 16 amino acids. The V and J ends lost 5 bases and 4 bases respectively, with 17 bases between them. Germline V lookup: CDR1 SGHAT, CDR2 FQNNGV. The CDR3 region has the DNA TGTGCCAGCAGCCAACTCCGATGGCGGGGCACCGGGGAGCTGTTTTTT. This encodes CASSQLRWRGTGELFF.

The rearrangement joins TRBV27 to TRBJ2-1; a weak D match, TRBD2 (5 bases). The V end lost 5 bases, the J end lost 9 bases, and 14 bases lay between the germline ends. Germline CDR1 is MNHEY and CDR2 is SMNVEV (reference sequence). There are 13 residues in the CDR3. The CDR3 DNA reads as TGTGCCAGCAGTCCGGCCCTCGAGGGTGAGCAGTTCTTC. This sequence encodes CASSPALEGEQFF.

The chain is built from TRBV28 and TRBJ2-3, with 8 bases that match TRBD2. The J segment lost 0 bases and the V segment lost 7 bases, leaving 6 bases of the junction unmatched. Germline V gene lookup returns CDR1 MDHEN and CDR2 SYDVKM. The CDR3 is made up of 15 amino acids. The CDR3 DNA is TGTGCCAGCAATCCAGGCGGGGGGAGCACAGATACGCAGTATTTT. Translated, it gives CASNPGGGSTDTQYF.

The CDR3 nucleotides are TGTGCCAGCAGGAGAACTGAAGCTTTCTTT. It codes for CASRRTEAFF. The gene calls are TRBV5-8 and TRBJ1-1; no reliable D call. In germline, CDR1 is SGHTS, CDR2 YDEGEE. V lost 5 bases to trimming and J lost 5 bases, with 4 bases between them. The CDR3 has 10 residues.

This clone has just a few counts. This chain connects TRBV5-1 to TRBJ2-5; 8 positions agree with TRBD1. The CDR3 contains 15 residues. J was trimmed by 4 bases and V by 4 bases; bases with no gene match: 9. CDR1 and CDR2 (germline): SGHRS, YFSETQ. Here the CDR3 reads CASSRFDRGGETQYF. The CDR3 bases are TGCGCCAGCAGCCGCTTCGACAGGGGAGGAGAGACCCAGTACTTC.

This chain uses TRBV29-1 with TRBJ2-3, with no clear D. The germline V gene has CDR1 SQVTM and CDR2 ANQGSEA. This CDR3 is built from 11 residues. The ends were cut back, 5 bases at V and 3 bases at J, with 6 bases in the middle. CDR3 residues: CSVRTTDTQYF. In nucleotides, the CDR3 is TGCAGCGTTCGCACAACAGATACGCAGTATTTT.

In the case of this clone: This sample includes further DNA sequences coding for the same CDR3. The rearrangement joins TRBV27 to TRBJ1-5, with 8 bases that match TRBD1. CDR3 length: 15 residues. The germline V gene encodes CDR1 MNHEY and CDR2 SMNVEV (reference sequence). V lost 3 bases to trimming and J lost 3 bases; unmatched junction nucleotides: 4. The CDR3 nucleotides are TGTGCCAGCAGTTTGTCGGGACAGGCCAATCAGCCCCAGCATTTT. It encodes CASSLSGQANQPQHF.

The chain employs TRBV5-6 and TRBJ1-6, with D unresolved. Trimming removed 1 base from V and 7 bases from J, with 18 bases in between. CDR3 size: 17 residues. Germline V gives CDR1 SGHDT, CDR2 YYEEEE. The CDR3 spells CASSLNIAADQNSPLHF. The CDR3, as DNA: TGTGCCAGCAGCTTGAATATTGCGGCAGATCAAAATTCACCCCTCCACTTT. Using reference TRBV5-6 and TRBJ1-6 for the parts outside the CDR3, the full variable domain is DAGVTQSPTHLIKTRGQQVTLRCSPKSGHDTVSWYQQALGQGPQFIFQYYEEEERQRGNFPDRFSGHQFPNYSSELNVNALLLGDSALYLCASSLNIAADQNSPLHFGNGTRLTVT.

The CDR3 is CASSVRQGARDGYTF. The CDR3 DNA reads TGTGCCAGCAGTGTACGACAGGGGGCGCGAGATGGCTACACCTTC. The chain has TRBV2 and TRBJ1-2; 10 nucleotides align to TRBD1. Germline CDR1 SNHLY, CDR2 FYNNEI. The CDR3 covers 15 residues. Trimming cost V 4 bases and J 6 bases; bases outside gene matches: 8.

The chain recombines TRBV2 with TRBJ2-2; 10 bases map to TRBD2. With 2 bases clipped from V and 4 bases from J, the junction kept 7 bases outside the gene matches. CDR1 and CDR2 (germline): SNHLY, FYNNEI. The CDR3 has 17 amino acids. CDR3 sequence: CASSENQRGGITGELFF. CDR3 in DNA: TGTGCCAGCAGTGAAAATCAGCGGGGGGGAATCACCGGGGAGCTGTTTTTT.

The chain employs TRBV30 and TRBJ1-6, with 9 bases matching TRBD1. CDR1 is GTSNPN, CDR2 SVGIG, per germline (reference sequence). V was pared by 4 bases and J by 7 bases, with 14 bases of the junction left unmatched. The CDR3 runs 17 residues. The chain's CDR3 is CAWMNRGRSEWNSPLHF. CDR3 nucleotides: TGTGCCTGGATGAACAGGGGGCGCTCGGAATGGAATTCACCCCTCCACTTT.

V gene TRBV4-1 combines with J gene TRBJ2-5; TRBD1 is a possible D gene (5 bases). Trimming took 1 base from V and 7 from J, leaving 19 bases between them. CDR1 MGHRA and CDR2 YSYEKL come from the germline V gene. CDR3 length equals 16 residues. The CDR3: CASSQVFPQGLGTQYF. CDR3 DNA: TGCGCCAGCAGCCAAGTATTCCCTCAGGGATTGGGGACCCAGTACTTC.

There are a few counts of this clone. Different DNA sequences within this sample yield the same CDR3. The V call is TRBV6-1, the J call TRBJ1-2, with 9 bases matching TRBD1. CDR1 and CDR2 from the germline V gene are MNHNS and SASEGT. The CDR3 totals 14 residues. CDR3 DNA sequence: TGTGCTAGCCGGACAGGGGCGAATGTTTATGGCTACACCTTC. Translation: CASRTGANVYGYTF.

This clone was picked up a small number of times. The CDR3 nucleotides are TGTGCCAGTAGTGTACTGAAGCGGGGTCCTTTTAATACGCAGTATTTT. Protein sequence: CASSVLKRGPFNTQYF. This chain joins TRBV19 and TRBJ2-3; 7 bases agree with TRBD2. The junction had 15 bases not matched to a gene; V was cut back by 5 bases and J by 7 bases. CDR1 is LNHDA and CDR2 is SQIVND in the germline V gene (reference sequence). This CDR3 region has 16 residues. Based on the CDR3 plus reference TRBV19 and TRBJ2-3, the full variable domain is DGGITQSPKYLFRKEGQNVTLSCEQNLNHDAMYWYRQDPGQGLRLIYYSQIVNDFQKGDIAEGYSVSREKKESFPLTVTSAQKNPTAFYLCASSVLKRGPFNTQYFGPGTRLTVL.